Sequencing of this T cell receptor beta chain was carried out in a study of CXCR3-negative and CXCR3-positive naive CD8 T cells. Whole-study results and caveats: Similar TRBV-TRBJ gene usage was seen in naive CXCR3-negative and CXCR3-positive cells, but not in memory cells.

Germline assignment: CDR1 SEHNR and CDR2 FQNEAQ (reference sequence). The length of the CDR3 is 14 residues. Each TRB cDNA library was prepared by 5' RACE (with UMI labels). Using the 5' RACE reads, TCRdb records one entry per CDR3 protein without DNA. In total, the table holds 100,000 to 150,000 distinct CDR3 sequences. Comment on this clonotype: Its target is not known.

Researchers reported sorting every CD8+ T cell subset in triplicate, around 300,000 cells per sort. Sequencing used naive CXCR3- CD8+ T cells from blood. The subset denotes: CD45RO-CCR7+CD27+CD95- naive CD8+ T cells lacking CXCR3 (TNR3-). The rearrangement uses TRBV7-9 and TRBJ2-1; TCRdb proposes TRBD1, but this gene call is untestable without DNA. The clonotype comes from a human donor in good health. Some clones in this sample may be carry-over from other donors' samples. The CDR3 reads CASTGVAVGNEQFF.